The 5 T cell receptor beta chains reported below all come from one sample, sequenced in a study of prognosis after radiotherapy for stage I lung cancer (dated by TCRdb to the early 2020s). Sequencing was carried out with an Illumina HiSeq 3000. Two rounds of multiplex PCR on genomic DNA were used to amplify the TCR beta CDR3 region. The first PCR round used primers specific to each TRBV and TRBJ gene, with sequences filed in Chinese patent CN105087789A. TCRdb applied fastp at Q25 and MiXCR to the public reads, then kept only in-frame beta chains. Every distinct CDR3 protein forms one entry, paired with its most common genes and DNA. The table for this sample lists about 16,000 distinct CDR3 sequences; around 40% of them were counted only once. The top ten constitute around 40% of the sample. The sequences come from PBMCs, collected before or after stereotactic body radiation therapy (not recorded which). The source is a donor over 45 with non-small cell lung cancer.

The rearrangement joins TRBV19 to TRBJ1-3; 7 positions agree with TRBD1. Germline CDR1 and CDR2: LNHDA and SQIVND (reference sequence). This CDR3 spans 14 amino acids. V lost 6 bases to trimming and J lost 5 bases; unmatched junction nucleotides: 7. The chain's CDR3 is CASSPEGARNTIYF. DNA for the CDR3: TGTGCCAGTAGCCCGGAGGGGGCTAGAAACACCATATATTTT.

Notes on this clonotype: At one boundary the junction diverges from the germline segment, which might be a read error. The chain has TRBV24-1 and TRBJ2-3; TRBD2 agrees at 7 bases. This CDR3 region has 15 residues. Germline V gives CDR1 KGHDR, CDR2 SFDVKD. The CDR3 reads CATSDLAGITYTQYF. In nucleotides, the CDR3 is TGTGCCACCAGTGATTTAGCGGGGATCACATATACGCAGTATTTT.

Turning to this clonotype: The likely explanation is a read error, given a far larger clone one base away. The rearrangement uses TRBV6-4 and TRBJ2-7; a possible D gene is TRBD2 (6 bases). Germline CDR1 is MRHNA and CDR2 is SNTAGT. Trimming removed 5 bases at V and 0 bases at J, with 23 bases between. The CDR3 has 18 residues. The CDR3 spells CASSYTTSRGGNSYEQYF. The DNA for the CDR3 is TGTGCCAGCAGTTACACTACTAGCCGTGGGGGAAACTCCTACGAGCAGTACTTC.

For this clonotype: This may stem from a read error, because a much larger clone lies one nucleotide away. The V and J genes are TRBV20-1 and TRBJ1-1, with 8 bases identical to TRBD1. The CDR3 has 14 residues. Germline lookup yields CDR1 DFQATT and CDR2 SNEGSKA (reference sequence). V lost 3 bases to trimming and J lost 7 bases; unmatched junction nucleotides: 10. The chain's CDR3 is CSARTGARDNEAFF. The CDR3 region has the DNA TGCAGTGCTAGGACAGGGGCGAGGGACAATGAAGCTTTCTTT.

The table lists this clonotype with many counts. The V and J genes are TRBV10-2 and TRBJ1-5; 8 bases line up with TRBD1. Germline lookup yields CDR1 WSHSY and CDR2 SAAADI. The CDR3 is 15 amino acids. After removal of 0 bases from V and 4 bases from J, the junction contained 2 bases not matched to a gene. The CDR3, as DNA: TGCGCCAGCAGTGAGTCGAGGACAGGGAATCAGCCCCAGCATTTT. Translating it yields CASSESRTGNQPQHF.